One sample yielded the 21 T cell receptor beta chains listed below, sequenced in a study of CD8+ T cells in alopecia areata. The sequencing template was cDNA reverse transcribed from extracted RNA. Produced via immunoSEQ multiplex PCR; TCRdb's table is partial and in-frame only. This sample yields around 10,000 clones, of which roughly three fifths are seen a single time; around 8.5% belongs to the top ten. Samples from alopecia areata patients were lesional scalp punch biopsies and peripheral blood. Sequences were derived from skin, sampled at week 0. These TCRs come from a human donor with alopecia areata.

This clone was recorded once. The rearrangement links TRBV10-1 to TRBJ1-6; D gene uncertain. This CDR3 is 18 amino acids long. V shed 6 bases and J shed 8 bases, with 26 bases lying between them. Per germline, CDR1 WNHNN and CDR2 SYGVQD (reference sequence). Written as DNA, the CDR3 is TGCGCCAGCAGGCCTGGCGGACGGTGGCGATGGATGGATTCACCCCTCCACTTT. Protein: CASRPGGRWRWMDSPLHF.

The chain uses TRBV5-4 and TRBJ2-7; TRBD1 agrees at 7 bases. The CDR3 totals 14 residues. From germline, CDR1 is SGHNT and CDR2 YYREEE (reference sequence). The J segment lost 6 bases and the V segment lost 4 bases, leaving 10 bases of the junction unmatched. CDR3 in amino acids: CASSPQQQGTEQYF. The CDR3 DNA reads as TGTGCCAGCAGCCCGCAGCAACAGGGGACCGAGCAGTACTTC.

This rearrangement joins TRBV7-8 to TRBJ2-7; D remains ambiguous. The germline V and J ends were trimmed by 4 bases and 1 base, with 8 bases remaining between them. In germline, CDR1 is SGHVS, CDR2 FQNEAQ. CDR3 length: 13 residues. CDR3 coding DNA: TGTGCCAGCAGCTCCCGCCGGTCCTACGAGCAGTACTTC. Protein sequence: CASSSRRSYEQYF.

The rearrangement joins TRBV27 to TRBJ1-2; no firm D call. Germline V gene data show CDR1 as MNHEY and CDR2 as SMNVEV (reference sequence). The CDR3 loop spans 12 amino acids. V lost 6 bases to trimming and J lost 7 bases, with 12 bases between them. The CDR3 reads CASRSVGSGYTF. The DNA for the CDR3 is TGTGCCAGCAGGTCAGTGGGCTCTGGCTACACCTTC.

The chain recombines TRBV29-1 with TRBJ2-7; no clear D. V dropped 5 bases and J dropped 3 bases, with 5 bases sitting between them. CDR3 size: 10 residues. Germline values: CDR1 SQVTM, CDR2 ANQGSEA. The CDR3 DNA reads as TGCAGCGTTATAATCTACGAGCAGTACTTC. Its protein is CSVIIYEQYF.

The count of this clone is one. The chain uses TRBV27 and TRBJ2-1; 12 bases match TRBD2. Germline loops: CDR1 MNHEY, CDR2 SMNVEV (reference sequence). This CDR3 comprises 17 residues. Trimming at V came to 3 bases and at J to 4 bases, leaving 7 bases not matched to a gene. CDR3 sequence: CASSFRPSGRVYNEQFF. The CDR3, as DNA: TGTGCCAGCAGTTTTCGTCCTAGCGGGAGGGTGTACAATGAGCAGTTCTTC.

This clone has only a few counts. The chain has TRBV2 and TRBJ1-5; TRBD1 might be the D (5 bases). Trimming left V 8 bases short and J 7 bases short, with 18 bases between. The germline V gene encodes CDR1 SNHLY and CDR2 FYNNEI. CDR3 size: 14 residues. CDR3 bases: TGTGCCAGCCGACCGGCCAGGGCCGGGCAGCCCCAGCATTTT. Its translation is CASRPARAGQPQHF.

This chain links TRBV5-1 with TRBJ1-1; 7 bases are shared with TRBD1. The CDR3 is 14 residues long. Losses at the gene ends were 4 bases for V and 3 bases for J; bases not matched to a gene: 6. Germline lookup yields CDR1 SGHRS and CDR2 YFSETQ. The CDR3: CASSTRGSDTEAFF. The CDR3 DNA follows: TGCGCCAGCAGCACCAGGGGGAGCGACACTGAAGCTTTCTTT.

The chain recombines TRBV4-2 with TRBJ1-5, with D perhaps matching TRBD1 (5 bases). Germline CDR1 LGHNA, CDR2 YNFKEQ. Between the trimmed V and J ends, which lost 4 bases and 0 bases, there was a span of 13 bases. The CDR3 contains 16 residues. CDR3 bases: TGTGCCAGCAGCCTTTCAAAACAGGATAGCAATCAGCCCCAGCATTTT. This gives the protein CASSLSKQDSNQPQHF.

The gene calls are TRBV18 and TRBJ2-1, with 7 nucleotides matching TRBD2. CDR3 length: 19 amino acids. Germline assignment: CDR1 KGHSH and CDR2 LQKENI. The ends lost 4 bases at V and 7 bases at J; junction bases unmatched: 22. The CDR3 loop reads CASSLPPGSAGEGRNEQFF. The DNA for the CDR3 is TGTGCCAGCTCACTTCCCCCGGGCAGCGCGGGAGAGGGACGAAATGAGCAGTTCTTC.

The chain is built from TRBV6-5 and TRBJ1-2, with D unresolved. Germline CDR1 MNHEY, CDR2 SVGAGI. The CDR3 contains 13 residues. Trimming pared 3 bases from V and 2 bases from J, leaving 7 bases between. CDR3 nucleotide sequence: TGTGCCAGCAGTTATAGGGCCAACTATGGCTACACCTTC. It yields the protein CASSYRANYGYTF.

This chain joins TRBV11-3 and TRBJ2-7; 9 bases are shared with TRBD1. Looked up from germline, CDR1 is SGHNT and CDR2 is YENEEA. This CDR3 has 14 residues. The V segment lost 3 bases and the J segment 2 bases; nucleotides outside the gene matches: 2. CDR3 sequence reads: CASSLGQGPYEQYF. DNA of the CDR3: TGTGCCAGCAGCTTGGGACAGGGCCCCTACGAGCAGTACTTC. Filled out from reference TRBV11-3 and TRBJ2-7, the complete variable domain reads EAGVVQSPRYKIIEKKQPVAFWCNPISGHNTLYWYLQNLGQGPELLIRYENEEAVDDSQLPKDRFSAERLKGVDSTLKIQPAELGDSAVYLCASSLGQGPYEQYFGPGTRLTVT.

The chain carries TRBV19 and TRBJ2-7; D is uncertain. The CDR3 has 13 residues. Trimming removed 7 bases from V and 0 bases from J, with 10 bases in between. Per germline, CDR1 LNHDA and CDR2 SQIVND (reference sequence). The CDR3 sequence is CASKYQSSYEQYF. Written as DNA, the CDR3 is TGTGCCAGTAAATATCAGAGCTCCTACGAGCAGTACTTC.

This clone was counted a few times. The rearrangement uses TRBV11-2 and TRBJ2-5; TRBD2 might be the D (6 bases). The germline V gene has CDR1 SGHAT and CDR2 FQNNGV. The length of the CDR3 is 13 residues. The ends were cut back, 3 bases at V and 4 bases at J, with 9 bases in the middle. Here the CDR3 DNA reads TGTGCCAGCAGCTTTGGAGGGGCAGAGACCCAGTACTTC. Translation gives CASSFGGAETQYF.

CDR3 nucleotides: TGTGCCAGCAGAAGGGATTTGGCTACAGTCATGCAAGATACGCAGTATTTT. It specifies CASRRDLATVMQDTQYF. This chain connects TRBV21-1 to TRBJ2-3. TRBV21-1 is described as a pseudogene. The CDR3 runs 17 residues.

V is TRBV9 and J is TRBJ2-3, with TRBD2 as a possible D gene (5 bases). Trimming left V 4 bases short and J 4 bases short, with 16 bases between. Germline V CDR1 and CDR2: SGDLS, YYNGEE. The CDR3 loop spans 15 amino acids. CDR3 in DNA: TGTGCCAGCAGCCCGATGAGAGGGTACGCAGATACGCAGTATTTT. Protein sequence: CASSPMRGYADTQYF.

In nucleotides, the CDR3 is TGTGCCAGCAGTCATATCGGGAGCACAGATACGCAGTATTTT. Translation: CASSHIGSTDTQYF. The rearrangement links TRBV6-1 to TRBJ2-3; no clear D. This CDR3 is built from 14 residues. The germline V gene has CDR1 MNHNS and CDR2 SASEGT. V was pared by 5 bases and J by 0 bases, with 9 bases between.

This CDR3 reads CASRNQGFRYGYTF. DNA of the CDR3: TGTGCCAGCAGGAACCAGGGTTTCCGCTATGGCTACACCTTC. The rearrangement joins TRBV2 to TRBJ1-2, with D perhaps TRBD1 (5 bases). CDR3 size: 14 residues. Germline-derived CDR1 and CDR2 are SNHLY and FYNNEI. Trimming removed 6 bases at V and 4 bases at J, with 15 bases between.

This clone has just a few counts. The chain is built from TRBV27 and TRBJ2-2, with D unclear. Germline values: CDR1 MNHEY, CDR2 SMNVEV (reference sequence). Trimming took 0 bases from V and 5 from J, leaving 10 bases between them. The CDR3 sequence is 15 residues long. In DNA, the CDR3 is TGTGCCAGCAGTTTATCCCCTATAGGTACCGGGGAGCTGTTTTTT. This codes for CASSLSPIGTGELFF.

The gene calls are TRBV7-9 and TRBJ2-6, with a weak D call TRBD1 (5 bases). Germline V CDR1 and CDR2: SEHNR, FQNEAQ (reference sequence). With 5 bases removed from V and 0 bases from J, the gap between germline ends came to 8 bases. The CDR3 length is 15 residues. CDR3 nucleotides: TGTGCCAGCAGCCGACAGAGCTCTGGGGCCAACGTCCTGACTTTC. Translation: CASSRQSSGANVLTF.

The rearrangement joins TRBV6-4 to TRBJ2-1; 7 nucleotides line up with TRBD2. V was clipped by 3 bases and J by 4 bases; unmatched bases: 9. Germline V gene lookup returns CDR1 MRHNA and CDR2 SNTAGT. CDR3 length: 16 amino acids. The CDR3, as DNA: TGTGCCAGCAGTGAATCGCCCAGCGGGGTATACAATGAGCAGTTCTTC. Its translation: CASSESPSGVYNEQFF.